A selection of T cell receptor beta chains follows, all from one sample in a study of cytomegalovirus exposure and HLA in healthy donors. Measured with immunoSEQ multiplex PCR; TCRdb has only the in-frame clones, and not every one. The sample holds 90,000 to 120,000 clones; more than 65% are singletons and the top ten take more than 4%. Sequences were obtained from PBMCs. The receptor source for this set is a male donor in good health and CMV-seronegative. Each CDR3 is given with its conserved first and last residue. Each record gives: clone size, V gene, J gene, CDR3 protein. Size is stated for part of the rows, as once, few or many counts, or as a class when the clone is expanded.

-,TRBV27,TRBJ2-7,CASSLSVLADYEQYF
once,TRBV7-9,TRBJ2-2,CASSPNGWTGRNTGELFF
-,TRBV6-1,TRBJ2-7,CASKRDYEQYF
-,TRBV4-1,TRBJ2-7,CASSQVHGTVYEQYF
-,TRBV18,TRBJ2-1,CASAAGTSTSGGEQFF
-,TRBV5-5,TRBJ2-2,CASSLVQGITGELFF
once,TRBV29-1,TRBJ1-1,CSVPGQGRSTEAFF
-,TRBV30,TRBJ2-5,CAWRGEWTSGSETQYF
once,TRBV7-2,TRBJ2-2,CASRAGENTGELFF
-,TRBV18,TRBJ2-2,CASSPQARDRVLLFTGELFF
-,TRBV18,TRBJ2-5,CASSPRERSHQETQYF
-,TRBV28,TRBJ2-7,CASSAPGQGAYEQYF
few,TRBV19,TRBJ2-7,CARNLRGCYEQYF
-,TRBV5-4,TRBJ2-7,CASSLGGLAGAEQYF
-,TRBV4-1,TRBJ1-1,CASSQAGGRRSEGEAFF
-,TRBV27,TRBJ2-7,CASKDFSSYEQYF
-,TRBV5-1,TRBJ2-2,CASSLGAVNTGELFF
-,TRBV30,TRBJ1-2,CAWSTPIRLGPSGSGYTF
-,TRBV5-5,TRBJ1-5,CASRSDGIRQPQHF
-,TRBV6-1,TRBJ1-1,CATTGRGRVDTEAFF
-,TRBV27,TRBJ2-7,CASSFRLGQGGSYEQYF
few,TRBV27,TRBJ2-7,CASRHPGGNGLYF
few,TRBV6-6,-,CASSYSLTGQAYEQYF
-,TRBV6-1,TRBJ1-1,CASDWEYTEAFF
once,TRBV30,TRBJ1-1,CAWSTGQGLNTEAFF
-,TRBV5-4,TRBJ2-5,CASSLWQDQETQYF
-,TRBV27,TRBJ1-2,CASRPGAGTVGFPNYGYTF
-,TRBV19,TRBJ2-4,CASTPGTSAQLAKNIQYF
once,TRBV7-9,TRBJ2-2,CASSLVRVDTGELFF
-,TRBV28,TRBJ2-1,CATQELGQGLRNEQFF
-,TRBV5-5,TRBJ2-1,CASSLLSWEGLIEQFF
-,TRBV6-1,TRBJ1-2,CASSEESGVLYYGYTF
-,TRBV5-4,TRBJ1-4,CASSLDNGEKLFF
-,TRBV29-1,TRBJ2-2,CSVLAGTNTGELFF
-,TRBV7-3,TRBJ2-5,CASSLTFATAETQYF
few,TRBV5-4,TRBJ2-1,CASSLAGWREGDNEQFF
few,TRBV5-5,TRBJ1-2,CASSLGGTGGADYGYTF
-,TRBV5-1,TRBJ2-3,CASSITSGRSADTQYF
-,TRBV5-1,TRBJ1-1,CASSLVRQHSPWAETEAFF
once,TRBV7-9,TRBJ2-7,CASSPGQGREQYF
-,TRBV6-1,TRBJ1-2,CASSEGDSYGYTF
-,TRBV19,TRBJ1-4,CASSRDTTGSANEKLFF
-,TRBV4-1,TRBJ2-7,CASSQRNRVRDEQYF
-,TRBV4-2,TRBJ1-4,CASRAGGEKLFF
-,TRBV27,TRBJ2-5,CASSIGTGANQETQYF
-,TRBV10-1,TRBJ1-1,CASSENSGQGVGTEAFF
-,TRBV11-2,TRBJ2-1,CASSQIGGRPRNEQFF
few,TRBV2,TRBJ2-7,CAGRDSSYEQYF
-,TRBV6-1,TRBJ2-7,CASSAPGLAGVSNEQYF
once,TRBV5-8,TRBJ2-7,CASSATGQGSYEQYF
-,TRBV10-3,TRBJ2-7,CAISDRDEQYF
-,TRBV27,TRBJ2-7,CASSRPTSGSRAIYF